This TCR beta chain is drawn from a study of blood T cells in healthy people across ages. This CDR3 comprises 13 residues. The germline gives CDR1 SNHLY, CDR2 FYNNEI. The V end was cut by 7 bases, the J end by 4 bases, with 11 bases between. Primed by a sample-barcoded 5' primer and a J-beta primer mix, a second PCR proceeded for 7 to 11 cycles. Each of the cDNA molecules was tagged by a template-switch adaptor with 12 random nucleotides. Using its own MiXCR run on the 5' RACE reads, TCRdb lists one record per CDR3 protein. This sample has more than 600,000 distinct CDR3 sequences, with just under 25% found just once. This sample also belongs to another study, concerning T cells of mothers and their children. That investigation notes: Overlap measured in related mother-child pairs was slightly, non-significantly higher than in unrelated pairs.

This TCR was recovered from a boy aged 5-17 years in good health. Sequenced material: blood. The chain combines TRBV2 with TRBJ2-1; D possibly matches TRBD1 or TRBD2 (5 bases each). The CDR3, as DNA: TGTGCCAGCACGGGACCCTCATACAATGAGCAGTTCTTC. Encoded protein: CASTGPSYNEQFF.